This T cell receptor beta chain was sequenced in a study of blood T cell repertoires in COVID-19. Background on the study: Samples came from the United States, Italy and Spain, spanning acute and convalescent COVID-19. The analysed material was cDNA or gDNA that came from T cells, B-cell-depleted T cells, or PBMCs.

Per the authors' pipeline: For nucleated cells, counts were estimated from reference gene primer amplification. This table comes from immunoSEQ multiplex PCR, and its TCRdb copy is limited to in-frame clones, with some not included. D and trimming were read from the DNA, whereas the V and J calls and clone size are those reported in that table. The sample lists just under 300,000 clones; around 87% were seen once. This CDR3 is built from 17 residues. The V and J ends lost 5 bases and 0 bases, in that order; junction bases with no gene match: 5. CDR1 and CDR2 from the germline V gene are SGHTA and FQGNSA.

Material for sequencing was peripheral blood. V gene TRBV7-2 combines with J gene TRBJ2-2, with 11 positions matching TRBD1. The origin of this receptor is a man in his sixties or seventies with acute or convalescent COVID-19. CDR3 sequence reads: CASSQRTGGANTGELFF. The CDR3 DNA follows: TGTGCCAGCAGCCAGAGGACAGGGGGCGCGAACACCGGGGAGCTGTTTTTT. The whole variable domain, filled in from reference TRBV7-2 and TRBJ2-2, reads GAGVSQSPSNKVTEKGKDVELRCDPISGHTALYWYRQSLGQGLEFLIYFQGNSAPDKSGLPSDRFSAERTGGSVSTLTIQRTQQEDSAVYLCASSQRTGGANTGELFFGEGSRLTVL.